The sequence of this T cell receptor (beta chain) was determined in a study of T cell changes during pregnancy in multiple sclerosis. With 3 bases clipped from V and 3 bases from J, the junction kept 4 bases outside the gene matches. The CDR3 is 15 amino acids. The germline V gene has CDR1 MNHNS and CDR2 SASEGT. Method: immunoSEQ multiplex PCR; TCRdb's copy keeps in-frame clones and lacks some. This repertoire shows just under 50,000 clones, roughly nine tenths found once; its top ten account for roughly 10%. The input for sequencing was CD8+ T cells from peripheral blood mononuclear cells, taken after pregnancy. The sequence was collected from a female donor with multiple sclerosis, enrolled in a pregnancy study. V usage is TRBV6-1 and J usage is TRBJ2-7, with 11 positions matching TRBD1. The CDR3 DNA reads TGTGCCAGCAGTGAGACCGGGACAGGGGGCTACGAGCAGTACTTC. Amino acids: CASSETGTGGYEQYF.